A selection of T cell receptor beta chains follows, all from one sample in a study of blood T cell repertoires in COVID-19. Only in-frame clones appear in the TCRdb table, and some are missing; sequencing was by immunoSEQ multiplex PCR. The sample lists hundreds of thousands of clones; roughly 89% were seen once. The sequenced material came from PBMCs or T cells enriched from blood (not recorded which). The receptor set was obtained from a woman between 18 and 30 years old who had recovered from COVID-19. The CDR3 runs from the conserved cysteine through the conserved F or W.

v_call | cdr3_aa
TRBV7-2 | CASSLGAINTEAFF
TRBV9 | CASSAPQDKANTGELFF
TRBV7-8 | CASSSDRASNQPQHF
TRBV23-1 | CASSQGGRGEPQHF
TRBV9 | CASSVERGLAGGKSYEQYF
TRBV6-2/TRBV6-3 | CASTPGQGNQPQHF
TRBV5-1 | CASSSGGTGSDGYTF
TRBV11-2 | CASSLESVFF
TRBV5-6 | CASSPGLAEETQYF
TRBV5-3 | CARRDGTGGESTEAFF
TRBV20-1 | CSASLGRVLQETQYF
TRBV28 | CASSLRGGGPLHF
TRBV18 | CASSPETGNYGYTF
TRBV15 | CATSREDASGNNEQFF
TRBV23-1 | CASRVQSGTQRNTEAFF
TRBV4-3 | CASSQDPSGGQRETQYF
TRBV7-9 | CASSLALPGELFF
TRBV7-8 | CASSPQETQYF
TRBV11-3 | CASSPTPRQGGTLHF
TRBV5-4 | CASSLGDRGPETQYF
TRBV19 | CASSITGRGIYGNQPQHF
TRBV18 | CASSPDRDNYGYTF
TRBV7-2 | CASSTTPGETQYF
TRBV19 | CASSIGTILTDTQYF
TRBV7-9 | CASSLARGGTDTQYF
TRBV12-3/TRBV12-4 | CASSLPRNTEAFF
TRBV28 | CASREASGYNEQFF
TRBV30 | CAWSVWGRGAVAGNTIYF
TRBV6-5 | CASSLGLAGYNEQFF
TRBV11-2 | CASSLAGGSSYEQYF
TRBV4-1 | CASSQVSGRETQYF
TRBV2 | CASITGGRGEAFF
TRBV14 | CASSPTGQGNTEAFF
TRBV12-3/TRBV12-4 | CASSLELYRAFF
TRBV7-9 | CASSLPEGDKQFF
TRBV5-4 | CASSFRGRPWGTDTQYF
TRBV7-6 | CASSLAGQGVAETQYF
TRBV6-5 | CASTRRGTVTYEQYF
TRBV25-1 | CASTNGETQYF
TRBV25-1 | CASSPDYHQPQHF
TRBV7-7 | CASSSLDYNEQFF
TRBV19 | CASSPGQGILEAFF
TRBV4-1 | CASSQWDNNQPQHF
TRBV11-1 | CASSGTAAYEQYF
TRBV6-4 | CASSGAGDYNEQFF
TRBV4-2 | CASSRRGGGTATYEQYF
TRBV19 | CASSIRSSAGPYGYTF
TRBV4-3 | CASSQVLQANTEAFF
TRBV4-2 | CASSQASGSGTDTQYF
TRBV5-1 | CASSLYSGGANTGELFF
TRBV18 | CASSLRTPTAGTEAFF